The clone carrying this TCR beta chain has ten or more counts. Its specificity is unknown. This entry comes from a study of T cells in Graves' hyperthyroidism and ophthalmopathy. General study points: Most clonotypes that expanded in the thyroid above 0.001 also showed up in blood. Ophthalmopathy, which appeared later, was predicted by the model a median roughly 6.5 months before onset.

Diagnosis rested on symptoms, serum thyroxine and TRAb, thyroid ultrasound, and orbital computed tomography. Researchers amplified the TCR beta CDR3 regions from RNA transcripts. TCR CDR3 regions were first amplified by RT-PCR with HTBI primers. In TCRdb, the multiplex PCR reads were re-called with MiXCR into one record per CDR3 protein. There are around 380,000 distinct CDR3 sequences in the sample; about 14% occur only once, and under 25% lies in the top ten. The germline V and J ends were trimmed by 7 bases and 2 bases, with 16 bases remaining between them. The CDR3 extends over 14 amino acids. Per germline, CDR1 SGHRS and CDR2 YFSETQ.

The sequencing sample was made of blood. The chain recombines TRBV5-1 with TRBJ2-7, with D unclear. The receptor was isolated from a man under 40 with Graves' hyperthyroidism that later progressed to Graves' ophthalmopathy. This CDR3 is CASAPTVFTYEQYF. The DNA for the CDR3 is TGCGCCAGCGCCCCCACCGTTTTCACCTACGAGCAGTACTTC. The entire variable domain, with the rest obtained from reference TRBV5-1 and TRBJ2-7, is as follows: KAGVTQTPRYLIKTRGQQVTLSCSPISGHRSVSWYQQTPGQGLQFLFEYFSETQRNKGNFPGRFSGRQFSNSRSEMNVSTLELGDSALYLCASAPTVFTYEQYFGPGTRLTVT.